Listed below are T cell receptor beta chains from one sample, sequenced in a study of radiotherapy plus CTLA-4 blockade in lung cancer. Profiled with immunoSEQ multiplex PCR; TCRdb holds only in-frame clones, not every one. This table holds around 40,000 clones, about 70% found once. The sequencing here drew on peripheral blood, taken from a patient treated with radiotherapy plus ipilimumab. All receptors come from a human donor with non-small cell lung cancer who had stable disease on radiotherapy plus ipilimumab. Each CDR3 is given with its conserved first and last residue. A D gene is named only where the DNA matches it firmly. For some rows the clone size is stated as once, few or many, or as a class when expanded; others skip it.

J,V,D,size,DNA,CDR3
TRBJ1-3,TRBV2,TRBD1,.,TGTGCCAGCAGTGAGACAGGGAAGGACACCATATATTTT,CASSETGKDTIYF
TRBJ2-1,TRBV6-5,TRBD2,.,TGTGCCAGCAGTTACTCGGGACTAGCGGTGTACAATGAGCAGTTCTTC,CASSYSGLAVYNEQFF
TRBJ1-2,TRBV6-1,.,.,TGTGCCGGCAGTTATAACTATGGCTACACCTTC,CAGSYNYGYTF
TRBJ2-1,TRBV9,.,.,TGTGCCAGCAGCGGGAGGGGGACCAGGGGGAGCTCCTACAATGAGCAGTTCTTC,CASSGRGTRGSSYNEQFF
TRBJ2-7,TRBV14,TRBD1,.,TGTGCCAGCAGCGAGGGACAGGGGTACTACGAGCAGTACTTC,CASSEGQGYYEQYF
TRBJ2-5,TRBV20-1,.,.,TGCAGTGCTCAGGGGCAAGAGACCCAGTACTTC,CSAQGQETQYF
TRBJ1-3,TRBV4-1,.,.,TGCGCCAGCAGCCAGACTATGCCGGCGGGGGTAACTGGAAACACCATATATTTT,CASSQTMPAGVTGNTIYF
TRBJ2-1,TRBV2,.,.,TGTGCCAGCAGCCTCGGACAGAACAATGAGCAGTTCTTC,CASSLGQNNEQFF
TRBJ2-3,TRBV4-1,TRBD1,.,TGCGCCAGCAGCCAATTAAAGGGGGCTATAGATACGCAGTATTTT,CASSQLKGAIDTQYF
TRBJ1-4,TRBV27,.,.,TGTGCCAGCAGTTCGCGGACACAAGTGTTTTTT,CASSSRTQVFF
TRBJ2-2,TRBV19,TRBD1,.,TGTGCCAGTAGCCGAATCTCCGTAACAGGGGCCGGGGAGCTGTTTTTT,CASSRISVTGAGELFF
TRBJ2-3,TRBV30,TRBD2,.,TGTGCCTGGAGTCGGGGAGCGGGGGCCCACGATACGCAGTATTTT,CAWSRGAGAHDTQYF
TRBJ1-2,TRBV19,TRBD1,.,TGTGCCAGTAGCCCGGACAGGGGACGCTATGGCTACACCTTC,CASSPDRGRYGYTF
TRBJ2-4,TRBV28,TRBD1,once,TGTGCCAGCAGTTTATGGGGACAGGAGGGCAAAAACATTCAGTACTTC,CASSLWGQEGKNIQYF
TRBJ2-1,TRBV13,TRBD2,.,TGTGCCAGCAGCTTTCGGACTAGCGGGACCAATGAGCAGTTCTTC,CASSFRTSGTNEQFF
TRBJ1-2,TRBV25-1,.,.,TGTGCCAGCAGTGAATATAGTAGGGGCGAAAGTGATGGCTACACCTTC,CASSEYSRGESDGYTF
TRBJ1-4,TRBV5-6,.,.,TGTGCCAGCAGCCCATGGGGGGGAAAACTGTTTTTT,CASSPWGGKLFF
TRBJ1-5,TRBV7-2,.,.,TGTGCCAGCAGCTTTTCTGTCGGCGGTCTCCGGCCCCAGCATTTT,CASSFSVGGLRPQHF
TRBJ2-7,TRBV14,TRBD2,once,TGTGCCAGCAGCCAATTAGCGGGGGGGGTAACCTACGAGCAGTACTTC,CASSQLAGGVTYEQYF
TRBJ2-7,TRBV7-2,TRBD1,.,TGTGCCAGCAGCCCGGACAGGGGTAGGGAGCAGTACTTC,CASSPDRGREQYF
TRBJ2-7,TRBV6-6,.,few,TGTGCCAGCAGTTACTCTTGGGTACAGAACTACGAGCAGTACTTC,CASSYSWVQNYEQYF
TRBJ2-3,TRBV6-1,.,.,TGTGCCGGCAAGACTAGTTTAGCAGATACGCAGTATTTT,CAGKTSLADTQYF
TRBJ2-3,TRBV5-1,.,.,TGCGCCAGCAGTACAGGAAGCACAGATACGCAGTATTTT,CASSTGSTDTQYF
TRBJ2-7,TRBV2,.,few,TGTGCCAGTACCCCCCAGACAGGTGGCTACGAGCAGTACTTC,CASTPQTGGYEQYF
TRBJ2-6,TRBV4-3,.,.,TGCGCCAGCAGCCAAGGGGCCGAGGGAGCTGGGGCCAACGTCCTGACTTTC,CASSQGAEGAGANVLTF
TRBJ2-3,TRBV7-3,.,few,TGTGCCAGCAGCTTCGGGGTAGCAGATACGCAGTATTTT,CASSFGVADTQYF
TRBJ2-7,TRBV7-2,.,few,TGTGCCAGCAGCTTTGGGGGGAGGACCTACGAGCAGTACTTC,CASSFGGRTYEQYF
TRBJ1-4,TRBV30,.,.,TGTGCCTGGACCCCTCCGGGGGATGGGGATGAAAAACTGTTTTTT,CAWTPPGDGDEKLFF
TRBJ1-1,TRBV6-6,.,.,TGTGCCAGCAGTACAGGGTACTCTGAAGCTTTCTTT,CASSTGYSEAFF
TRBJ2-7,TRBV5-1,TRBD1,.,TGCGCCAGCAGCTTGGAAGCGACAGGGGGCGAGCAGTACTTC,CASSLEATGGEQYF
TRBJ1-1,TRBV10-3,.,.,TGTGCCACAAACTCAGGGGTCGAGTCGACAGAAGCTTTCTTT,CATNSGVESTEAFF
TRBJ1-2,TRBV5-1,.,.,TGCGCCAGCAGCTTGGAGGGGGACCTTTGGCATGGCTACACCTTC,CASSLEGDLWHGYTF
TRBJ1-3,TRBV11-2,.,.,TGTGCCAGCAGTCGTACGCGGGACCCTGGAAACACCATATATTTT,CASSRTRDPGNTIYF
TRBJ1-2,TRBV5-4,TRBD1,.,TGTGCCAGCAGCCCTCCCGGACAGGGAGGCGTAGGCGGCTACACCTTC,CASSPPGQGGVGGYTF
TRBJ2-7,TRBV7-9,.,.,TGTGCCAGCAGCTACTCGACAAATCCCTACGAGCAGTACTTC,CASSYSTNPYEQYF
TRBJ2-5,TRBV5-4,.,.,TGTGCCAGCAGCTTCACAGGGAGAGGACCGTACCAAGAGACCCAGTACTTC,CASSFTGRGPYQETQYF
TRBJ1-1,TRBV2,.,few,TGTGCCAGCAGTGATGGGGGCCCCGGTCGTTGGGCTTTCTTT,CASSDGGPGRWAFF
TRBJ2-3,TRBV5-4,TRBD2,.,TGTGCCAGCAGCTTTGGGCTAGCGGGGGGGCCGGATACGCAGTATTTT,CASSFGLAGGPDTQYF
TRBJ1-1,TRBV11-3,.,.,TGTGCCAGCAGTAAGGGGGTAACGCACGCTGAAGCTTTCTTT,CASSKGVTHAEAFF
TRBJ1-1,TRBV6-1,.,.,TGTGCCAGCAGGACGGGGGGGAACACTGAAGCTTTCTTT,CASRTGGNTEAFF
TRBJ2-3,TRBV6-5,.,.,TGTGCCAGCAGTTACACCCTGACGGGGGGCACAGATACGCAGTATTTT,CASSYTLTGGTDTQYF
TRBJ2-5,TRBV11-3,TRBD1,.,TGTGCCAGCAGCCCTCGGACAGGGCGAGAGACCCAGTACTTC,CASSPRTGRETQYF
TRBJ2-7,TRBV21-1,.,.,TGTGCCAGCAGCAAGGTGGCCCCTCAAAACCCCTACGAGCAGTACTTC,CASSKVAPQNPYEQYF
TRBJ2-3,TRBV9,TRBD1,.,TGTGCCAGCAGCCCGGGACAGCCCACAGATACGCAGTATTTT,CASSPGQPTDTQYF
TRBJ2-6,TRBV30,.,once,TGTGCCTGGGGGGCCTCTGGGGCCAACGTCCTGACTTTC,CAWGASGANVLTF
TRBJ1-2,TRBV6-5,.,.,TGTGCCAGCAGCCCCGACAGGCCAACGGATGGCTACACCTTC,CASSPDRPTDGYTF
TRBJ2-3,TRBV5-6,.,.,TGTGCCAGCAGCTCGATAGACGGGGAAGATACAGATACGCAGTATTTT,CASSSIDGEDTDTQYF
TRBJ2-3,TRBV4-3,TRBD2,.,TGCGCCAGCAGCCAGACGAGGACCGCTAGCGGGGGGGCCTATACGCAGTATTTT,CASSQTRTASGGAYTQYF
TRBJ1-2,TRBV2,TRBD1,.,TGTGCCAGCAGTGGACAGGGCGGAGGCTACACCTTC,CASSGQGGGYTF
TRBJ2-7,TRBV9,TRBD1,.,TGTGCCAGCAGCGCACGGGACAGGTCTTACGAGCAGTACTTC,CASSARDRSYEQYF
TRBJ2-5,TRBV6-5,.,.,TGTGCCAGCCGACGGGACAACTGGCAAGAGACCCAGTACTTC,CASRRDNWQETQYF
TRBJ1-6,TRBV6-6,.,.,TGTGCCAGCAGTTATGGGCAGGATAATTCACCCCTCCACTTT,CASSYGQDNSPLHF